A single sample gave rise to the 2 T cell receptor beta chains below, sequenced in a study of blood T cell repertoires in COVID-19. Sequencing used immunoSEQ multiplex PCR; TCRdb keeps in-frame clones, though not all of them. The data contain about 130,000 clones, roughly four fifths of them singletons. Sequenced input: peripheral blood. The receptor set was obtained from a woman aged 50 to 60 with acute or convalescent COVID-19.

The rearrangement links TRBV6-5 to TRBJ2-3, with D possibly matching TRBD2 (5 bases). Germline values: CDR1 MNHEY, CDR2 SVGAGI. Trimming took off 2 bases at V and 3 bases at J, with 9 bases between the two ends. The CDR3 is 14 residues long. The CDR3 loop reads CASSYRSGTDTQYF. DNA of the CDR3: TGTGCCAGCAGTTACAGGTCGGGAACAGATACGCAGTATTTT.

The table lists this clone with a count of one. The chain recombines TRBV30 with TRBJ1-1; 9 nucleotides match TRBD1. J gave up 5 bases and V 1 base, and 8 bases lay outside the gene matches. CDR3 length: 15 amino acids. Germline V gene data show CDR1 as GTSNPN and CDR2 as SVGIG (reference sequence). Written as DNA, the CDR3 is TGTGCCTGGAGTGATTGGACAGGGGTTTGGACTGAAGCTTTCTTT. Protein: CAWSDWTGVWTEAFF.